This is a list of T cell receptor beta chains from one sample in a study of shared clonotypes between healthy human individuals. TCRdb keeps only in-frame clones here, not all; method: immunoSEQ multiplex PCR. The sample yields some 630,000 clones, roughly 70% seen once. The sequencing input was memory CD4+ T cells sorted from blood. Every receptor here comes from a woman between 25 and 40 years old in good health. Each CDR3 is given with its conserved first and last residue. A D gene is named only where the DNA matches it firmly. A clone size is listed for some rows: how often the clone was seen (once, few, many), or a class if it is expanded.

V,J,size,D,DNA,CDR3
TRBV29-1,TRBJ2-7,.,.,TGCAGCGGGATGCTGGCTGGCGCTGCCTACGAGCAGTACTTC,CSGMLAGAAYEQYF
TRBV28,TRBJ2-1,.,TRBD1,TGTGCCAGCCGCTCCGGGACAGGGGGGAGGTATGAGCAGTTCTTC,CASRSGTGGRYEQFF
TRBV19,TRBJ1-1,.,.,TGTGCCAGTAGTATAGGACGACAGGCAAGGTACACTGAAGCTTTCTTT,CASSIGRQARYTEAFF
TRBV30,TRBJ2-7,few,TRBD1,TGTGCCTACCACCGGGACAGGGAATGGTACGAGCAGTACTTC,CAYHRDREWYEQYF
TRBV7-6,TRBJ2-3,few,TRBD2,TGTGCCAGCAGCCCAAGGGGGACTAGCGGCGTATCAGATACGCAGTATTTT,CASSPRGTSGVSDTQYF
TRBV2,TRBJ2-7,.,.,TGTGCCAGCAGTGGAGGTTCCTACGAGCAGTACTTC,CASSGGSYEQYF
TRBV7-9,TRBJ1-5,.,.,TGTGCCAGCAGCTTAGAAGGTTGGGGCCCCAATCAGCCCCAGCATTTT,CASSLEGWGPNQPQHF
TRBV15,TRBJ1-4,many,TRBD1,TGTGCCACCGCCGGACAGGTCAAATTAGAAAAACTGTTTTTT,CATAGQVKLEKLFF
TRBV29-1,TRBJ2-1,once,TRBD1,TGCAGCGTTGAGGACAGGGGATACAATGAGCAGTTCTTC,CSVEDRGYNEQFF
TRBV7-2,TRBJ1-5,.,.,TGTGCCAGCAGCATCCAGGGTTTACGGAATCAGCCCCAGCATTTT,CASSIQGLRNQPQHF
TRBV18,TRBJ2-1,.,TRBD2,TGTGCCAGCTCACCACCGGCGGGAGGACTTACGCATGAGCAGTTCTTC,CASSPPAGGLTHEQFF
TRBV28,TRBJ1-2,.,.,TGTGCCAGCAGTTTCCCCGGGGGGGATAACTATGGCTACACCTTC,CASSFPGGDNYGYTF
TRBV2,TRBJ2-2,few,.,TGTGCCAGCAGTGAAGCGGGGAGCGGGGAGCTGTTTTTT,CASSEAGSGELFF
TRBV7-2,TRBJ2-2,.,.,TGTGCCAGCAGCACCCGGGCAGTCGGGGAGCTGTTTTTT,CASSTRAVGELFF
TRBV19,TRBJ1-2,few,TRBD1,TGTGCCAGTAGTACTGAACAGGGGGGAATCTATGGCTACACCTTC,CASSTEQGGIYGYTF
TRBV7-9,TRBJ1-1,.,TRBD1,TGTGCCAGCGCATCACAGGGGGCGGGCACTGAAGCTTTCTTT,CASASQGAGTEAFF
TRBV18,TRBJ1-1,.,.,TGTGCCAGCTCACCTTTAGGAGGGACGGAGGTGGAAACTGAAGCTTTCTTT,CASSPLGGTEVETEAFF